This TCR beta chain originates from a study of blood T cells in healthy people across ages. The authors ran a second PCR of roughly 6 to 12 cycles using a sample-barcoded 5' primer and a J-beta primer mix. TCRdb independently ran MiXCR on the 5' RACE reads; one entry per CDR3 protein. The profile shows 650,000 to 950,000 distinct CDR3 sequences, about 42% of them singletons. The germline V and J ends were trimmed by 3 bases and 2 bases, with 10 bases remaining between them. The length of the CDR3 is 14 residues. The authors drew around 9.3 milliliters of peripheral blood from each donor. The chain recombines TRBV12-3 or TRBV12-4 with TRBJ1-1; TRBD1 is a possible D gene (5 bases). Specimen: blood. This clonotype originated in a man in his sixties in good health. The CDR3 nucleotides are TGTGCCAGCAGTTTGATGACAGACAACACTGAAGCTTTCTTT. Residues: CASSLMTDNTEAFF.